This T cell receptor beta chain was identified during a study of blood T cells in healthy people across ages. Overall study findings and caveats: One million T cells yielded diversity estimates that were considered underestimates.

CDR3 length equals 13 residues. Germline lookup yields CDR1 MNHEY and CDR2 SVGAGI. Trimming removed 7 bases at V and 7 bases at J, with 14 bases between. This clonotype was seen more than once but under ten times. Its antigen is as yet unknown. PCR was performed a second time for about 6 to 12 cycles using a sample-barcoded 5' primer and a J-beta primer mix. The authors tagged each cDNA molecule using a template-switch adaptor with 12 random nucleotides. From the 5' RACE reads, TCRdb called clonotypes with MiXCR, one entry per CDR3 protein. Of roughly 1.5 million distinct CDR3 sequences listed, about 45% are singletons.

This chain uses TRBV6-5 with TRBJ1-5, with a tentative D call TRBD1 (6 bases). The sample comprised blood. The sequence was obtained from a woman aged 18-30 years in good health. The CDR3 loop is CASTWGLGQPQHF. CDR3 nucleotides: TGTGCCAGCACTTGGGGGCTTGGACAGCCCCAGCATTTT.